Sequencing of this TCR beta chain was carried out in a study of tumor-infiltrating lymphocytes in primary liver carcinoma. Overall study results and limits: Relative to blood, tumors carried a significantly larger fraction of the repertoire in their top 250 clones (p = 0.039).

CDR1 and CDR2 (germline): SGHRS, YFSETQ. The CDR3 totals 14 residues. Losses at the gene ends were 6 bases for V and 13 bases for J; bases not matched to a gene: 12. In regard to this clonotype: The antigen is undetermined.

Starting material of about 480 ng total RNA yielded TCR beta cDNA via a constant-region primer. TCR beta libraries came from three nested multiplex PCR rounds using slightly modified ARM-PCR. The first two PCR rounds, nine to ten cycles each, used TRBV1-TRBV30 forward primers and a C-beta reverse primer. TCRdb fed the multiplex PCR reads into MiXCR, producing one record per CDR3 protein. The sample includes fewer than 350,000 distinct CDR3 sequences, around three fifths of them seen just once. Unsorted whole blood yielded blood RNA, and germline DNA was extracted as well. Sample: peripheral blood. The TCR comes from a man aged 40-49 years with primary liver carcinoma and hepatitis B virus infection. The chain has TRBV5-1 and TRBJ2-1; TRBD2 matches at 11 bases. The CDR3 DNA follows: TGCGCCAGCAAGCCCCTACTAGCGGGAGAGATACAGTTCTTC. Translating gives CASKPLLAGEIQFF. Full variable domain (missing parts from reference TRBV5-1 and TRBJ2-1): KAGVTQTPRYLIKTRGQQVTLSCSPISGHRSVSWYQQTPGQGLQFLFEYFSETQRNKGNFPGRFSGRQFSNSRSEMNVSTLELGDSALYLCASKPLLAGEIQFFGPGTRLTVL.